Shown below are 9 T cell receptor beta chains from a single sample sequenced in a study of response to subunit inactivated influenza vaccine. Using its own MiXCR run on the RT-PCR reads, TCRdb lists one record per CDR3 protein. The table lists 450,000 to 700,000 distinct CDR3 sequences, 14% of them singletons, with 8.5% to 14% in the top ten. Specimen: PBMCs from blood, collected about 13 days after vaccination. The receptors were gathered from a man aged 50 to 60 who received an inactivated influenza vaccine.

V usage is TRBV6-2 or TRBV6-3 and J usage is TRBJ2-1, with TRBD2 matching over 10 bases. V was pared by 6 bases and J by 4 bases, with 9 bases of the junction left unmatched. The germline gives CDR1 MNHEY, CDR2 SVGEGT. The CDR3 extends over 16 amino acids. The CDR3 loop reads CASRLHSGGFYNEQFF. CDR3 DNA sequence: TGTGCCAGCAGGCTCCATAGCGGGGGGTTTTACAATGAGCAGTTCTTC.

This clonotype has just one count. The gene calls are TRBV7-9 and TRBJ2-1, with D perhaps TRBD2 (5 bases). With 5 bases removed from V and 10 bases from J, the gap between germline ends came to 15 bases. CDR1 and CDR2 (germline): SEHNR, FQNEAQ (reference sequence). The length of the CDR3 is 13 residues. CDR3 DNA: TGTGCCAGCAGCCCCTTCAGGAGGTGGGAGCAGTTCTTC. Residues: CASSPFRRWEQFF.

This clonotype was seen more than once but under ten times. The rearrangement joins TRBV5-1 to TRBJ1-2; 7 nucleotides agree with TRBD1. V was clipped by 4 bases and J by 5 bases; unmatched bases: 11. Germline values: CDR1 SGHRS, CDR2 YFSETQ. There are 15 residues in the CDR3. Written as DNA, the CDR3 is TGCGCCAGCAGCGCTCCCGGGACAGCCATATATGGCTACACCTTC. Its protein is CASSAPGTAIYGYTF.

This clonotype was recorded a few times. The V and J genes are TRBV2 and TRBJ2-4; a possible D gene is TRBD2 (6 bases). Between the trimmed V and J ends, which lost 2 bases and 6 bases, there was a span of 11 bases. Germline V lookup: CDR1 SNHLY, CDR2 FYNNEI. This CDR3 spans 14 amino acids. The CDR3 sequence is CASSESQGGNIQYF. CDR3 DNA: TGTGCCAGCAGTGAAAGCCAGGGAGGAAACATTCAGTACTTC.

This sequence joins TRBV28 and TRBJ2-1; 7 bases fit TRBD2. Germline V lookup: CDR1 MDHEN, CDR2 SYDVKM. Germline trimming cut 4 bases from V and 6 bases from J; bases unmatched to any gene: 15. There are 17 residues in the CDR3. CDR3 residues: CASSSRDYGQSGNEQFF. The CDR3 coding sequence is TGTGCCAGCAGTTCTCGGGACTACGGTCAGTCGGGCAATGAGCAGTTCTTC.

The rearrangement joins TRBV28 to TRBJ2-7; 9 bases are a match to TRBD1. The CDR3 extends over 15 amino acids. Germline V CDR1 and CDR2: MDHEN, SYDVKM. V lost 4 bases, J lost 7 bases, and 11 bases stayed unmatched. The CDR3 region is CASSSPGTGTREQYF. The CDR3, as DNA: TGTGCCAGCAGTTCGCCCGGGACAGGGACGCGGGAGCAGTACTTC.

In its sample, this clonotype was seen a few times. The V and J genes are TRBV28 and TRBJ2-7; D not certain. Germline-derived CDR1 and CDR2 are MDHEN and SYDVKM. The CDR3 loop spans 14 amino acids. V was trimmed by 7 bases and J by 2 bases, leaving 15 bases between them. The CDR3 DNA sequence: TGTGCCAGCACCCTGGTGGGCCGCACCTACGAGCAGTACTTC. Amino acid sequence: CASTLVGRTYEQYF. Filled out from reference TRBV28 and TRBJ2-7, the complete variable domain reads DVKVTQSSRYLVKRTGEKVFLECVQDMDHENMFWYRQDPGLGLRLIYFSYDVKMKEKGDIPEGYSVSREKKERFSLILESASTNQTSMYLCASTLVGRTYEQYFGPGTRLTVT.

This clonotype was picked up a small number of times. This chain joins TRBV5-1 and TRBJ2-5; unclear D gene. The CDR3 covers 15 residues. The germline CDR1 and CDR2 sequences are SGHRS and YFSETQ. V was shortened by 1 base and J by 4 bases, with 14 bases between the two germline ends. The CDR3 DNA is TGCGCCAGCAGCTTGATGTCCCCAGACCGAGAGACCCAGTACTTC. It encodes CASSLMSPDRETQYF.

CDR3 amino acids: CASSPKGQGSYEQYF. In DNA, the CDR3 is TGTGCCAGCAGCCCCAAGGGACAGGGGAGCTACGAGCAGTACTTC. This chain uses TRBV7-9 with TRBJ2-7; 10 bases fit TRBD1. This CDR3 contains 15 residues. J gave up 3 bases and V 5 bases, and 7 bases lay outside the gene matches. CDR1 and CDR2 (germline): SEHNR, FQNEAQ (reference sequence).